These 32 T cell receptor beta chains came from one sample sequenced in a study of shared clonotypes between healthy human individuals. Profiling relied on immunoSEQ multiplex PCR, and the TCRdb table lists in-frame clones only, not all of them. The sample lists roughly 2,000,000 clones; about 95% were seen once. Naive CD8 populations comprised CD45RO-negative cells positively selected for CCR7, excluding terminally differentiated effector memory CD45RA+ cells. Sequencing used naive CD8+ T cells sorted from blood. Receptors were obtained from a man aged 18 to 29 in good health.

The rearrangement uses TRBV2 and TRBJ1-3; tentative D call: TRBD1 (6 bases). The CDR3 is 14 amino acids. V lost 3 bases and J 2 bases, leaving 8 bases between the germline ends. Looked up from germline, CDR1 is SNHLY and CDR2 is FYNNEI. CDR3: CASSDPGAGNTIYF. CDR3 sequence (DNA): TGTGCCAGCAGTGACCCAGGGGCTGGAAACACCATATATTTT.

The rearrangement links TRBV29-1 to TRBJ1-1, with D uncertain. CDR3 length: 13 amino acids. Germline CDR1 and CDR2: SQVTM and ANQGSEA. V lost 5 bases, J lost 4 bases, and 14 bases lay in between. CDR3 nucleotides: TGCAGCGTTTCCCCTCCTGACGGCACTGAAGCTTTCTTT. This sequence encodes CSVSPPDGTEAFF.

This clone has a single count. The V and J genes are TRBV4-1 and TRBJ2-7; D possibly corresponds to TRBD1 (6 bases). Germline CDR1 and CDR2: MGHRA and YSYEKL. This CDR3 is built from 13 residues. V lost 5 bases and J 3 bases, leaving 11 bases between the germline ends. CDR3 bases: TGCGCCAGCAGCTGGGACAAGAGCTACGAGCAGTACTTC. It encodes CASSWDKSYEQYF.

This clone was seen only once. V gene TRBV5-6 combines with J gene TRBJ1-3, with D hard to call. Trimming pared 1 base from V and 4 bases from J, leaving 15 bases between. There are 16 residues in the CDR3. In germline, CDR1 is SGHDT, CDR2 YYEEEE. The CDR3 sequence: CASSLYGVYLGNTIYF. The CDR3 DNA sequence: TGTGCCAGCAGCTTGTACGGGGTATATTTAGGAAACACCATATATTTT.

As concerns this clone: The same CDR3 also results from other DNA sequences found in this sample. The V call is TRBV28, the J call TRBJ2-1; no clear D. The ends were cut back, 6 bases at V and 0 bases at J, with 15 bases in the middle. The CDR3 totals 16 residues. In germline, CDR1 is MDHEN, CDR2 SYDVKM. CDR3 loop: CASSTPGESSYNEQFF. The CDR3 DNA is TGTGCCAGCAGCACACCTGGGGAAAGCTCCTACAATGAGCAGTTCTTC. The full variable domain, with the rest looked up from reference TRBV28 and TRBJ2-1, is DVKVTQSSRYLVKRTGEKVFLECVQDMDHENMFWYRQDPGLGLRLIYFSYDVKMKEKGDIPEGYSVSREKKERFSLILESASTNQTSMYLCASSTPGESSYNEQFFGPGTRLTVL.

The V gene is TRBV7-2, the J gene TRBJ2-7; 12 bases match TRBD1. V shed 2 bases and J 2 bases; nucleotides not matched to a gene: 7. Germline CDR1 reads SGHTA; CDR2 reads FQGNSA. CDR3 size: 17 residues. As DNA, the CDR3 is TGTGCCAGCAGCTTATCGGGGACAGGGGGCCCCCCCTACGAGCAGTACTTC. This codes for CASSLSGTGGPPYEQYF.

The chain couples TRBV6-6 to TRBJ1-5; D perhaps matches TRBD1 (5 bases). Germline V CDR1 and CDR2: MNHNY, SVGAGI (reference sequence). This CDR3 spans 13 amino acids. V was clipped by 2 bases and J by 5 bases, with 7 bases between them. CDR3 DNA sequence: TGTGCCAGCAGTTACCCAGGGCATCAGCCCCAGCATTTT. This gives the protein CASSYPGHQPQHF.

The chain recombines TRBV7-2 with TRBJ2-1; the match to TRBD2 covers 9 bases. The length of the CDR3 is 16 residues. The V gene end was trimmed by 5 bases and the J gene end by 9 bases; junction bases not matched to a gene: 14. CDR1 and CDR2 from the germline V gene are SGHTA and FQGNSA. The CDR3 DNA reads as TGTGCCAGCAGCGGAGAGGCGGGAGGGCCTGACCTTGAGCAGTTCTTC. Translation gives CASSGEAGGPDLEQFF.

V and J are TRBV7-6 and TRBJ1-1, with 8 nucleotides matching TRBD1. Looked up from germline, CDR1 is SGHVS and CDR2 is FNYEAQ. This CDR3 contains 14 residues. The V segment lost 4 bases and the J segment 1 base; nucleotides outside the gene matches: 2. In DNA form, the CDR3 reads TGTGCCAGCAGCTCAGGGGGCTGGAACACTGAAGCTTTCTTT. Its translation is CASSSGGWNTEAFF.

The chain has TRBV19 and TRBJ2-7, with 10 bases that match TRBD2. V shed 5 bases, J shed 0 bases, and the junction held 7 bases outside the gene matches. CDR3 length equals 16 residues. Germline V gives CDR1 LNHDA, CDR2 SQIVND (reference sequence). The CDR3 nucleotides are TGTGCCAGTAGTTGGAATGGACTAGCGGCCTCCTACGAGCAGTACTTC. This sequence encodes CASSWNGLAASYEQYF.

The V and J genes are TRBV29-1 and TRBJ1-1, with a tentative D call TRBD1 (5 bases). This CDR3 is 12 amino acids long. Germline lookup yields CDR1 SQVTM and CDR2 ANQGSEA. V shed 4 bases and J shed 1 base, with 7 bases lying between them. CDR3 in amino acids: CSVGRGNTEAFF. In DNA, the CDR3 is TGCAGCGTTGGAAGGGGGAACACTGAAGCTTTCTTT.

This chain links TRBV6-5 with TRBJ2-3, with 7 bases identical to TRBD1. The V and J ends lost 0 bases and 4 bases, in that order; junction bases with no gene match: 7. Per the germline V gene, CDR1 is MNHEY and CDR2 is SVGAGI. The CDR3 extends over 16 amino acids. The CDR3 sequence: CASSYSGGEYPDTQYF. In DNA form, the CDR3 reads TGTGCCAGCAGTTACTCAGGGGGCGAGTATCCAGATACGCAGTATTTT.

V usage is TRBV7-9 and J usage is TRBJ2-1; 10 nucleotides align to TRBD2. V trimming: 5 bases; J trimming: 7 bases; junction bases outside the gene matches: 11. The CDR3 extends over 16 amino acids. The germline V gene encodes CDR1 SEHNR and CDR2 FQNEAQ (reference sequence). The DNA of the CDR3 is TGTGCCAGCAGCCCGATCAGCGGGGGGGCAAGTAATGAGCAGTTCTTC. As protein: CASSPISGGASNEQFF.

The chain joins TRBV5-1 to TRBJ1-4, with D tentatively TRBD1 (5 bases). The CDR3 length is 16 residues. V dropped 3 bases and J dropped 4 bases, with 16 bases sitting between them. CDR1 SGHRS and CDR2 YFSETQ come from the germline V gene. The CDR3 spells CASSSATGAINEKLFF. CDR3 bases: TGCGCCAGCAGCTCGGCTACAGGAGCAATTAATGAAAAACTGTTTTTT.

Regarding this clone: The junction differs from germline at one of its ends, possibly a read error. The chain has TRBV5-4 and TRBJ1-2; 9 bases match TRBD1. The length of the CDR3 is 15 residues. Germline V gives CDR1 SGHNT, CDR2 YYREEE (reference sequence). The CDR3 spells CASRLDRGDLYGYTF. The CDR3 coding sequence is TGTGCCAGCAGATTGGACAGGGGCGATCTCTATGGCTACACCTTC.

The genes are TRBV9 and TRBJ2-3; D perhaps matches TRBD2 (6 bases). This CDR3 spans 14 amino acids. V dropped 4 bases and J dropped 6 bases, with 15 bases sitting between them. Germline V gene sequence: CDR1 SGDLS, CDR2 YYNGEE. The CDR3: CASSPGPGVDTQYF. The DNA of the CDR3 is TGTGCCAGCAGCCCAGGGCCGGGAGTGGATACGCAGTATTTT.

Comments on this clone: Other DNA sequences within the sample encode an identical CDR3. This chain joins TRBV29-1 and TRBJ2-7; 8 bases are shared with TRBD1. CDR1 and CDR2 from the germline V gene are SQVTM and ANQGSEA. The CDR3 consists of 13 residues. V shed 6 bases, J shed 0 bases, and the junction held 4 bases outside the gene matches. DNA of the CDR3: TGCAGCGTCGTGGACAGGGACTCCTACGAGCAGTACTTC. Its translation is CSVVDRDSYEQYF.

This clone was detected only once. The V call is TRBV13, the J call TRBJ1-1; D is unresolved. Trimming took 3 bases from V and 8 from J, leaving 10 bases between them. Looked up from germline, CDR1 is PRHDT and CDR2 is FYEKMQ (reference sequence). This CDR3 region has 12 residues. CDR3 protein: CASSLLNVEAFF. CDR3 nucleotide sequence: TGTGCCAGCAGCTTGTTGAATGTAGAAGCTTTCTTT.

This rearrangement joins TRBV28 to TRBJ2-5, with 10 bases matching TRBD2. V lost 6 bases to trimming and J lost 1 base; unmatched junction nucleotides: 8. The germline V gene encodes CDR1 MDHEN and CDR2 SYDVKM. The CDR3 is 16 residues long. As DNA, the CDR3 is TGTGCCAGCAGGGGGGCTAGCGGGGGCCTCCAAGAGACCCAGTACTTC. It yields the protein CASRGASGGLQETQYF.

V usage is TRBV27 and J usage is TRBJ2-7; TRBD2 aligns across 9 bases. CDR1 MNHEY and CDR2 SMNVEV come from the germline V gene (reference sequence). The V segment lost 5 bases and the J segment 2 bases; nucleotides outside the gene matches: 10. This CDR3 has 16 amino acids. CDR3: CASSPSAGGVTYEQYF. Here the CDR3 DNA reads TGTGCCAGCAGTCCTTCTGCGGGAGGGGTAACCTACGAGCAGTACTTC.

The chain carries TRBV7-6 and TRBJ2-6; D is possibly TRBD1 (6 bases). This CDR3 has 15 residues. V was cut by 5 bases and J by 4 bases, with 12 bases left in between. The germline gives CDR1 SGHVS, CDR2 FNYEAQ. The CDR3: CASSHREAGANVLTF. In DNA form, the CDR3 reads TGTGCCAGCAGCCACAGGGAAGCCGGGGCCAACGTCCTGACTTTC.

CDR3 nucleotides: TGTGCCAGCAGCGTAGATAGTATTGGAATTCAGCCCCAGCATTTT. Residues: CASSVDSIGIQPQHF. The rearrangement uses TRBV9 and TRBJ1-5; D not certain. Germline V CDR1 and CDR2: SGDLS, YYNGEE. The CDR3 runs 15 residues. Trimming took off 0 bases at V and 6 bases at J, with 13 bases between the two ends.

The J gene is TRBJ1-2, the V gene TRBV7-9; maybe TRBD1 (5 bases). Germline V gene data show CDR1 as SEHNR and CDR2 as FQNEAQ (reference sequence). The CDR3 loop spans 16 amino acids. The ends were cut back, 0 bases at V and 0 bases at J, with 11 bases in the middle. CDR3 amino acids: CASSLALQEANYGYTF. The CDR3 DNA follows: TGTGCCAGCAGCTTAGCGCTACAGGAGGCTAACTATGGCTACACCTTC. The whole variable domain, filled in from reference TRBV7-9 and TRBJ1-2, reads DTGVSQNPRHKITKRGQNVTFRCDPISEHNRLYWYRQTLGQGPEFLTYFQNEAQLEKSRLLSDRFSAERPKGSFSTLEIQRTEQGDSAMYLCASSLALQEANYGYTFGSGTRLTVV.

The rearrangement joins TRBV4-1 to TRBJ2-1, with D possibly called TRBD1 or TRBD2 (5 bases each). The CDR3 runs 14 residues. The V and J ends lost 5 bases and 4 bases respectively, with 12 bases between them. The germline V gene encodes CDR1 MGHRA and CDR2 YSYEKL. This chain's CDR3 is CASSYPGPYNEQFF. Written as DNA, the CDR3 is TGCGCCAGCAGCTACCCGGGACCTTACAATGAGCAGTTCTTC.

The chain has TRBV9 and TRBJ2-1; unclear D gene. V lost 3 bases and J 9 bases, leaving 10 bases between the germline ends. Germline V gene lookup returns CDR1 SGDLS and CDR2 YYNGEE. The CDR3 totals 12 residues. CDR3 region: CASSGRSGEQFF. In DNA, the CDR3 is TGTGCCAGCAGCGGCCGGTCGGGTGAGCAGTTCTTC.

The V and J genes are TRBV6-5 and TRBJ1-3; TRBD1 might be the D (6 bases). This CDR3 contains 14 residues. The V gene lost 0 bases and the J gene lost 4 bases, with 7 bases spanning the gap. Per the germline V gene, CDR1 is MNHEY and CDR2 is SVGAGI. DNA for the CDR3: TGTGCCAGCAGTTACTCGGGGACAGGAAACACCATATATTTT. It yields the protein CASSYSGTGNTIYF.

The genes are TRBV7-9 and TRBJ1-1, with 10 bases identical to TRBD1. The CDR3 is made up of 14 amino acids. V lost 8 bases, J lost 4 bases, and 7 bases stayed unmatched. The germline gives CDR1 SEHNR, CDR2 FQNEAQ (reference sequence). This chain's CDR3 is CASDTGQGVTEAFF. In DNA form, the CDR3 reads TGTGCCAGCGATACCGGACAGGGGGTCACTGAAGCTTTCTTT.

This chain joins TRBV5-4 and TRBJ2-7, with 9 bases that match TRBD1. The CDR3 has 13 residues. The J segment lost 2 bases and the V segment lost 5 bases, leaving 2 bases of the junction unmatched. From germline, CDR1 is SGHNT and CDR2 YYREEE (reference sequence). As DNA, the CDR3 is TGTGCCAGCAGAGACAGGGGGACCTACGAGCAGTACTTC. It yields the protein CASRDRGTYEQYF.

V usage is TRBV29-1 and J usage is TRBJ1-4; no definite D call. The V gene's germline CDR1 is SQVTM and CDR2 ANQGSEA. The CDR3 is 12 residues long. V dropped 4 bases and J dropped 4 bases, with 7 bases sitting between them. CDR3 sequence (DNA): TGCAGCGTTGCAGCGAGTAATGAAAAACTGTTTTTT. It specifies CSVAASNEKLFF.

The chain couples TRBV5-1 to TRBJ2-7, with D hard to call. V was trimmed by 1 base and J by 5 bases, leaving 7 bases between them. The length of the CDR3 is 12 residues. The V gene's germline CDR1 is SGHRS and CDR2 YFSETQ. CDR3 loop: CASSLISNEQYF. In DNA, the CDR3 is TGCGCCAGCAGCTTGATATCCAACGAGCAGTACTTC.

This rearrangement joins TRBV10-2 to TRBJ2-1; tentative D call: TRBD2 (6 bases). The V end was cut by 0 bases, the J end by 6 bases, with 21 bases between. This CDR3 region has 18 residues. In germline, CDR1 is WSHSY, CDR2 SAAADI. CDR3 DNA sequence: TGCGCCAGCAGTGAGTCCCTACCTCTAGCGAATGGCGGCAATGAGCAGTTCTTC. Its translation is CASSESLPLANGGNEQFF.

The chain uses TRBV5-4 and TRBJ2-5; perhaps TRBD2 as D (6 bases). Trimming stripped 4 bases from V and 3 bases from J, with 25 bases between. The CDR3 runs 18 residues. Germline V gives CDR1 SGHNT, CDR2 YYREEE (reference sequence). The CDR3 reads CASSLGGGHAIWEETQYF. The CDR3 nucleotides read TGTGCCAGCAGCCTGGGGGGAGGACATGCAATTTGGGAAGAGACCCAGTACTTC.